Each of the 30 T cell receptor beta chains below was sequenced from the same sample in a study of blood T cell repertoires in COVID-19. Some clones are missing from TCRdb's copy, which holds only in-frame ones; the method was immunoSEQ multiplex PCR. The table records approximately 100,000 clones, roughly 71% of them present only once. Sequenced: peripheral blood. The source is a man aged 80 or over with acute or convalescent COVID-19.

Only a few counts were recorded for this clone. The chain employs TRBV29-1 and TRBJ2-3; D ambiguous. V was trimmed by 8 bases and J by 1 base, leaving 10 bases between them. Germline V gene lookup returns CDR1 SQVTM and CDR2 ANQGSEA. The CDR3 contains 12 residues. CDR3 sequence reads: CSSLHGTDTQYF. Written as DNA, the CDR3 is TGCAGCAGCTTGCACGGCACAGATACGCAGTATTTT.

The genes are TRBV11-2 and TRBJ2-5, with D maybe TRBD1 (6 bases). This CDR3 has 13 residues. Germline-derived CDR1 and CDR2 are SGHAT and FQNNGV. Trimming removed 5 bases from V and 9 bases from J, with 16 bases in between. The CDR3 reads CASSRVSGVAQYF. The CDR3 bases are TGTGCCAGCAGCCGCGTATCAGGGGTTGCCCAGTACTTC. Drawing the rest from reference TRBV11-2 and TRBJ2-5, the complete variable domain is EAGVAQSPRYKIIEKRQSVAFWCNPISGHATLYWYQQILGQGPKLLIQFQNNGVVDDSQLPKDRFSAERLKGVDSTLKIQPAKLEDSAVYLCASSRVSGVAQYFGPGTRLLVL.

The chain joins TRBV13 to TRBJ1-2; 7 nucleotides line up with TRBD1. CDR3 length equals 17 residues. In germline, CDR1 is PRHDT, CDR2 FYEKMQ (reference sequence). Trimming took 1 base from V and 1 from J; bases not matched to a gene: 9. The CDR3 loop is CASSLAGDRVNNYGYTF. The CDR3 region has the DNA TGTGCCAGCAGCTTAGCGGGCGACAGGGTTAATAACTATGGCTACACCTTC.

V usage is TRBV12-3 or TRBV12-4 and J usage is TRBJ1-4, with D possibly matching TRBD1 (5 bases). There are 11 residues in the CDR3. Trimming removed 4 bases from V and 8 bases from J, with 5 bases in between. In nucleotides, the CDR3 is TGTGCCAGCAGTTCAGGGGAAAAACTGTTTTTT. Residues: CASSSGEKLFF.

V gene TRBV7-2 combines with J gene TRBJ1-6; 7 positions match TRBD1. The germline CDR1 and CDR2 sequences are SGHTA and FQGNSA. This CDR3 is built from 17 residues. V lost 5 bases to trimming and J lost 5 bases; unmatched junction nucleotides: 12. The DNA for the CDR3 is TGTGCCAGCAGCCCTCGACAGGGCCTGGGTCATAATTCACCCCTCCACTTT. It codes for CASSPRQGLGHNSPLHF.

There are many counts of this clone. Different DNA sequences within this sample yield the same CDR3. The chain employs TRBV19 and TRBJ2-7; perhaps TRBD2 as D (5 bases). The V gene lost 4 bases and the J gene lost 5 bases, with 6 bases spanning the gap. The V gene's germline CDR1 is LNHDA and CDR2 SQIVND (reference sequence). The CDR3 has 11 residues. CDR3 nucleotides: TGTGCCAGTAGTACCGGGAACGAGCAGTACTTC. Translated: CASSTGNEQYF. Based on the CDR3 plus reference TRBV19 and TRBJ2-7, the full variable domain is DGGITQSPKYLFRKEGQNVTLSCEQNLNHDAMYWYRQDPGQGLRLIYYSQIVNDFQKGDIAEGYSVSREKKESFPLTVTSAQKNPTAFYLCASSTGNEQYFGPGTRLTVT.

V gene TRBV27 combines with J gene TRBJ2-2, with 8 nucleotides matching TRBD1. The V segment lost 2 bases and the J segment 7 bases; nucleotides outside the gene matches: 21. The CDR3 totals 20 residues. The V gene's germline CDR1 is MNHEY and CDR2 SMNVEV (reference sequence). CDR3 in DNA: TGTGCCAGCAGTTTAGAGACAGGGGCCGGCCTCTTGTTAACGAGCGGGGAGCTGTTTTTT. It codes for CASSLETGAGLLLTSGELFF.

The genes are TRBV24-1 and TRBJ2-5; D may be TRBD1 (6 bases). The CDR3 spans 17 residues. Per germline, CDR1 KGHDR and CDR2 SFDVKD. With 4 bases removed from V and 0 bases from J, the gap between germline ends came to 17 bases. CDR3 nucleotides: TGTGCCACCAGTGACCCCGCCCGGACAGCGAACCAAGAGACCCAGTACTTC. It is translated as CATSDPARTANQETQYF.

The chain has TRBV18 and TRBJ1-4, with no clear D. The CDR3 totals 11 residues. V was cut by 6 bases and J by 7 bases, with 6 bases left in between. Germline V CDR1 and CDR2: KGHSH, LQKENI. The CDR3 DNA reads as TGTGCCAGCTCCGAGGGTGAAAAACTGTTTTTT. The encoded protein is CASSEGEKLFF.

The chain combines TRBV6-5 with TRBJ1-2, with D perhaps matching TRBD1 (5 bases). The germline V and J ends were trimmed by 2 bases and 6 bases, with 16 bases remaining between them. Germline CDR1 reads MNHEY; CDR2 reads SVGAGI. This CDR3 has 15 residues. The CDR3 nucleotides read TGTGCCAGCAGTTACCTTGACGCAAGCAGGGATGGCTACACCTTC. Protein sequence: CASSYLDASRDGYTF.

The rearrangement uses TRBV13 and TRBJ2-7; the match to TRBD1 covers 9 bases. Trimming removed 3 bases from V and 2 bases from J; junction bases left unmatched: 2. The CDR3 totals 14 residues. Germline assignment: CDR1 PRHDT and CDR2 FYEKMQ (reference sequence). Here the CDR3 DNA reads TGTGCCAGCAGCTTGGGGGACAGGGCCTACGAGCAGTACTTC. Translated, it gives CASSLGDRAYEQYF. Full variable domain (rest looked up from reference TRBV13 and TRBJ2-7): AAGVIQSPRHLIKEKRETATLKCYPIPRHDTVYWYQQGPGQDPQFLISFYEKMQSDKGSIPDRFSAQQFSDYHSELNMSSLELGDSALYFCASSLGDRAYEQYFGPGTRLTVT.

The CDR3: CASSPVDSYNQPQHF. The CDR3 DNA is TGTGCCAGCAGCCCCGTCGACAGTTACAATCAGCCCCAGCATTTT. The chain carries TRBV28 and TRBJ1-5, with TRBD1 as a possible D gene (5 bases). The CDR3 has 15 residues. CDR1 and CDR2 (germline): MDHEN, SYDVKM. V was trimmed by 6 bases and J by 3 bases, leaving 15 bases between them.

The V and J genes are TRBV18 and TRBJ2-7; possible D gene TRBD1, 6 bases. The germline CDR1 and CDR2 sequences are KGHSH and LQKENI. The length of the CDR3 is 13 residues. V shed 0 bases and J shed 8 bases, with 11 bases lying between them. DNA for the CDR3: TGTGCCAGCTCACCACCGGCCAGGGGTCAGCAGTACTTC. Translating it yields CASSPPARGQQYF.

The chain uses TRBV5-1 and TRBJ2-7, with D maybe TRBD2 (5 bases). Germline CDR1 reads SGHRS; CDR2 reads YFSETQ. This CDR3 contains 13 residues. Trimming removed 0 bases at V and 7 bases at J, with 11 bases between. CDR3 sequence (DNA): TGCGCCAGCAGCTTGGCGGGATTTAGAGAGCAGTACTTC. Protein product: CASSLAGFREQYF.

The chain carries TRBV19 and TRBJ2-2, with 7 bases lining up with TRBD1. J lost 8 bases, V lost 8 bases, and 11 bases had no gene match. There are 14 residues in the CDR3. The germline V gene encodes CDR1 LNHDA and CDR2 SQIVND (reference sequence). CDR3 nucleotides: TGTGCCAGTCAGCTAGCTCCAGGGGGAGGGGAGCTGTTTTTT. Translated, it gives CASQLAPGGGELFF.

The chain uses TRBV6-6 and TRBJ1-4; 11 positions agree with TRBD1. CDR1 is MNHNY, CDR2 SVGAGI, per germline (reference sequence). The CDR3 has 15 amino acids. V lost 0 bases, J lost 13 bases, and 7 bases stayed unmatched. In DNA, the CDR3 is TGTGCCAGCAGTTACTCGCGGGACAGGGGGAGAAGACTGTTTTTT. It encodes CASSYSRDRGRRLFF.

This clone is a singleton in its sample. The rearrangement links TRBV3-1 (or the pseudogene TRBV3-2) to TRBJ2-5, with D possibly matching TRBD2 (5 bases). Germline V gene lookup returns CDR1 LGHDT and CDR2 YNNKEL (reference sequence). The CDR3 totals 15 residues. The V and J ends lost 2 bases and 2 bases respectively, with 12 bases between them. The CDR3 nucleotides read TGTGCCAGCAGCCAACGATCACCGGGGCAAGAGACCCAGTACTTC. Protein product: CASSQRSPGQETQYF.

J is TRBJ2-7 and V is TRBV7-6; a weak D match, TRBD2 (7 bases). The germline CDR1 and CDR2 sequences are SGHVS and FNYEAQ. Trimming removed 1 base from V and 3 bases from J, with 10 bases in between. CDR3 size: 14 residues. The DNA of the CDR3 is TGTGCCAGCAGCTTAGGAGGGGGGGTCTACGAGCAGTACTTC. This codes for CASSLGGGVYEQYF.

The CDR3 reads CASIATGKGKLFF. The CDR3 nucleotides are TGTGCCAGCATCGCGACAGGGAAAGGAAAACTGTTTTTT. This chain joins TRBV28 and TRBJ1-4; 7 bases are shared with TRBD1. The CDR3 length is 13 residues. CDR1 and CDR2 (germline): MDHEN, SYDVKM. The V segment lost 7 bases and the J segment 10 bases; nucleotides outside the gene matches: 9.

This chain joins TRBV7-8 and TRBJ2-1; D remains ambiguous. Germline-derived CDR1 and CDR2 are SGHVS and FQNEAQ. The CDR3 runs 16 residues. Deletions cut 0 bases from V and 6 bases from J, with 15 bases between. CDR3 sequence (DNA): TGTGCCAGCAGCTTAGCGGTGGAGTTCTTTAGCAATGAGCAGTTCTTC. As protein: CASSLAVEFFSNEQFF.

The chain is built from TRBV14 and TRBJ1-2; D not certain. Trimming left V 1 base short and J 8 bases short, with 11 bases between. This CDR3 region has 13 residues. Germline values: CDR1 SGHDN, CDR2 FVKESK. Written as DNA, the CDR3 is TGTGCCAGCAGCCAAGGCGACAACCGGGGCTACACCTTC. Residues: CASSQGDNRGYTF.

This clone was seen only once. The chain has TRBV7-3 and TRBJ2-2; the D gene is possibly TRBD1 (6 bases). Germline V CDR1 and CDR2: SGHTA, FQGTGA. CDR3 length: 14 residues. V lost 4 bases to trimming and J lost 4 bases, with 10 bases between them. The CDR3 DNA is TGTGCCAGCAGCTCCAAAGGGGGCACCGGGGAGCTGTTTTTT. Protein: CASSSKGGTGELFF.

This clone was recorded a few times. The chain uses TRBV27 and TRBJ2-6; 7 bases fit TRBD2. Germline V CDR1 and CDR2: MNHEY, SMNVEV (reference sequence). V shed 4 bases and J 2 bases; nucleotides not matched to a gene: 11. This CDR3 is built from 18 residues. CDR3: CASSSPWEGQAGANVLTF. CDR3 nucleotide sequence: TGTGCCAGCAGTTCCCCCTGGGAGGGCCAGGCTGGGGCCAACGTCCTGACTTTC.

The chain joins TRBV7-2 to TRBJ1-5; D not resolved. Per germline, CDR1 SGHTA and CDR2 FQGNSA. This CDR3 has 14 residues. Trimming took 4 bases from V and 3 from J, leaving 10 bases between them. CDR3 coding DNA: TGTGCCAGCAGCTCCCAGGCAGACAATCAGCCCCAGCATTTT. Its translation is CASSSQADNQPQHF.

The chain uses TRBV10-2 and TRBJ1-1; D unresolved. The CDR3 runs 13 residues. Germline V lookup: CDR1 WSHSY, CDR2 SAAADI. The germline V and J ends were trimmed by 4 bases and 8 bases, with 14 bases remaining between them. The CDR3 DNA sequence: TGCGCCAGCAGTGGAGGTGTCCGAGGCGAAGCTTTCTTT. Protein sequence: CASSGGVRGEAFF.

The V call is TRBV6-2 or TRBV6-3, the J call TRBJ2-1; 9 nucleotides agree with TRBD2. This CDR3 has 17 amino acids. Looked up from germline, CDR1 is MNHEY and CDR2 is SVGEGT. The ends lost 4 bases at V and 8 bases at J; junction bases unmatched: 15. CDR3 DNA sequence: TGTGCCAGCAGTTCCTCATTAGGTCGCGGGAGGGCCTATGAGCAGTTCTTC. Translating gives CASSSSLGRGRAYEQFF.

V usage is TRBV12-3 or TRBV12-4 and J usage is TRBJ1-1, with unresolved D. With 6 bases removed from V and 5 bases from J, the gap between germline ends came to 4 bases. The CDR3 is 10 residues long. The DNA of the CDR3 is TGTGCCAGCAGCTTTACTGAAGCTTTCTTT. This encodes CASSFTEAFF.

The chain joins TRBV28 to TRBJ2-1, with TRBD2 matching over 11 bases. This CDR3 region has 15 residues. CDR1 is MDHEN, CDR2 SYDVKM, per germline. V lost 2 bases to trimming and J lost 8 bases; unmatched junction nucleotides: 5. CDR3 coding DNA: TGTGCCAGCAGTTTAGGGACTAGCGGAAGGGATGAGCAGTTCTTC. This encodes CASSLGTSGRDEQFF.

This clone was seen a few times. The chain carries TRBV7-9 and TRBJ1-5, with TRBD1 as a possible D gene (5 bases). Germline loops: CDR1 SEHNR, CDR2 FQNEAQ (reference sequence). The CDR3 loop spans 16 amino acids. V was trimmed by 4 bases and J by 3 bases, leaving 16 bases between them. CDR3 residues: CASSSALTAPNQPQHF. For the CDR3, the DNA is TGTGCCAGCAGCTCGGCCTTGACAGCCCCCAATCAGCCCCAGCATTTT.

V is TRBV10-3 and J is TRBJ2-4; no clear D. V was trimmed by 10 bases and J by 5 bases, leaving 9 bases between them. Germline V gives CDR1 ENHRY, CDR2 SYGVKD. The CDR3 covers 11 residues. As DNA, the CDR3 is TGTGCCACCCTGAGCCAAAACATTCAGTACTTC. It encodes CATLSQNIQYF.